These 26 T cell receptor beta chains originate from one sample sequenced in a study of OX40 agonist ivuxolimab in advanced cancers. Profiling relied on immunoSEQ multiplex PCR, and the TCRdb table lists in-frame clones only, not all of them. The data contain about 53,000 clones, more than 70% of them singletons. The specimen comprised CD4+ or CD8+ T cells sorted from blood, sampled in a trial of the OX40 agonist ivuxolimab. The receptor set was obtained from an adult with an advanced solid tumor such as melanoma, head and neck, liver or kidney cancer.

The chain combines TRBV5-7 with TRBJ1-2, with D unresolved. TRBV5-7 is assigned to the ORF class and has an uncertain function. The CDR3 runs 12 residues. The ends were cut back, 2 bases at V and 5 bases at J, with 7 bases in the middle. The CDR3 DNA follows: TGTGCCAGCAGCTTTCCCCGTTATGGCTACACCTTC. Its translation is CASSFPRYGYTF.

In DNA form, the CDR3 reads TGTGCCAGCAGCACGGCCTACGAGCAGTACTTC. Its translation is CASSTAYEQYF. The J gene is TRBJ2-7, the V gene TRBV5-4; no firm D call. The CDR3 totals 11 residues. V shed 4 bases and J shed 2 bases, with 4 bases lying between them. The germline gives CDR1 SGHNT, CDR2 YYREEE (reference sequence).

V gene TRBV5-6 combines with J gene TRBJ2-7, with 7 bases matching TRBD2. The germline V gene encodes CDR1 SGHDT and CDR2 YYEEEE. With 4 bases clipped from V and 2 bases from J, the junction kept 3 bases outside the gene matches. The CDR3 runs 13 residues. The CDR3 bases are TGTGCCAGCAGCCCGGGACTAACCTACGAGCAGTACTTC. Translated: CASSPGLTYEQYF.

DNA for the CDR3: TGTGCCAGCAGTAGGGCTTCAGATACGCAGTATTTT. As protein: CASSRASDTQYF. The V and J genes are TRBV28 and TRBJ2-3, with D hard to call. Germline V lookup: CDR1 MDHEN, CDR2 SYDVKM. The V end was cut by 5 bases, the J end by 4 bases, with 7 bases between. The CDR3 covers 12 residues.

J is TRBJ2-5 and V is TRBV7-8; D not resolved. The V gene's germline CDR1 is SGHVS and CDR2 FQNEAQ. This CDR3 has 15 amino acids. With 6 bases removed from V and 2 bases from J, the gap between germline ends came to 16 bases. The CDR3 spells CASSQDPHTQETQYF. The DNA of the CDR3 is TGTGCCAGCAGTCAGGACCCCCACACACAAGAGACCCAGTACTTC. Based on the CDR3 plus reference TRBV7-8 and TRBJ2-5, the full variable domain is GAGVSQSPRYKVAKRGQDVALRCDPISGHVSLFWYQQALGQGPEFLTYFQNEAQLDKSGLPSDRFFAERPEGSVSTLKIQRTQQEDSAVYLCASSQDPHTQETQYFGPGTRLLVL.

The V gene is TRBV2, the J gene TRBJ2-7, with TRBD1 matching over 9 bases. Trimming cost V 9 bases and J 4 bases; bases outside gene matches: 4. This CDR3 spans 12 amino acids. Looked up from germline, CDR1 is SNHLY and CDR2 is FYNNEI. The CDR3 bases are TGTGCCAGAGGACAGGGGCCGTACGAGCAGTACTTC. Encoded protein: CARGQGPYEQYF.

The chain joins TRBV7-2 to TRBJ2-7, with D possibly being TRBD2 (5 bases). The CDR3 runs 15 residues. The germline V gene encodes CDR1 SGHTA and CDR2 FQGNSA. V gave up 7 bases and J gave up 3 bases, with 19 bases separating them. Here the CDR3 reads CASKGGSGSLYEQYF. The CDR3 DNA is TGTGCCAGCAAAGGAGGAAGTGGGAGTCTCTACGAGCAGTACTTC.

The CDR3 loop is CASRSSNANYGYTF. DNA of the CDR3: TGTGCCAGTCGATCGTCCAATGCTAACTATGGCTACACCTTC. The chain links TRBV6-6 to TRBJ1-2; D is unresolved. Trimming removed 9 bases from V and 0 bases from J, with 14 bases in between. The germline gives CDR1 MNHNY, CDR2 SVGAGI (reference sequence). This CDR3 comprises 14 residues.

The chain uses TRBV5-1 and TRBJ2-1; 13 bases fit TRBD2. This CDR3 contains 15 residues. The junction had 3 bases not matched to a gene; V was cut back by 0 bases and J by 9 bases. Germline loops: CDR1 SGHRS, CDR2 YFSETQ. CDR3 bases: TGCGCCAGCAGCTTGGGGACTAGCGGGAGTGGTGAGCAGTTCTTC. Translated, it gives CASSLGTSGSGEQFF.

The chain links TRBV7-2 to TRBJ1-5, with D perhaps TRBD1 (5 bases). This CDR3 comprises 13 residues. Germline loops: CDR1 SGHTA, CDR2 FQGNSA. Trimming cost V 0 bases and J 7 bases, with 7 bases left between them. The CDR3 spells CASSLAGAQPQHF. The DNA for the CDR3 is TGTGCCAGCAGCTTAGCAGGGGCACAGCCCCAGCATTTT.

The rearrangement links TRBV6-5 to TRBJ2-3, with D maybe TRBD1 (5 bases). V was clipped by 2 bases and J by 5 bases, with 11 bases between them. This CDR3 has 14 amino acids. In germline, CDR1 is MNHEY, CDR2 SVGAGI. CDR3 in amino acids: CASSYGFGQDTQYF. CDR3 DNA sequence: TGTGCCAGCAGTTACGGGTTCGGACAAGATACGCAGTATTTT.

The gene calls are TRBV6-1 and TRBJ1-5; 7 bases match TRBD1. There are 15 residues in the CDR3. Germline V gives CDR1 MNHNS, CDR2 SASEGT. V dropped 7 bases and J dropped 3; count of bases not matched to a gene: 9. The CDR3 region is CASNQEGANNQPQHF. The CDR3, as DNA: TGTGCCAGCAACCAGGAGGGGGCGAACAATCAGCCCCAGCATTTT.

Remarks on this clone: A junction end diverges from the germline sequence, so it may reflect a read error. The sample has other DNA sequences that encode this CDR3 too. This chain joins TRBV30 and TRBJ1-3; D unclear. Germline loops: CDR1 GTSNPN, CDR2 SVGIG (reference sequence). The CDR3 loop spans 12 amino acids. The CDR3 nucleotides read TGTGCCTGTGGTAAATCTGGAAACACCATATACTTT. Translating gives CACGKSGNTIYF.

CDR3 nucleotide sequence: TGTGCCAGCAGTGGAACAGACAGGGGGTTCAGGGGCACCGGGGAGCTGTTTTTT. Its protein product is CASSGTDRGFRGTGELFF. The chain recombines TRBV2 with TRBJ2-2; 9 bases agree with TRBD1. Unmatched junction bases numbered 13, after V lost 4 bases and J lost 4 bases. From germline, CDR1 is SNHLY and CDR2 FYNNEI. The CDR3 runs 18 residues.

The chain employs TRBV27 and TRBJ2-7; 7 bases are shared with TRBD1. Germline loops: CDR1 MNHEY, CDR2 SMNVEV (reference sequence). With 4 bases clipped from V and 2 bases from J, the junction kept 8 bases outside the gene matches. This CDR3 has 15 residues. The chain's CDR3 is CASSSDRAGPYEQYF. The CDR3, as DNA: TGTGCCAGCAGTTCCGACAGGGCTGGACCCTACGAGCAGTACTTC.

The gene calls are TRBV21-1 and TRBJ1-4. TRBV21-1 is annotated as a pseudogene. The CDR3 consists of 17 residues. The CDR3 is CASSKVGGVTNEEKLFF. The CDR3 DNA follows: TGTGCCAGCAGCAAAGTCGGGGGGGTAACCAACGAAGAAAAACTGTTTTTT.

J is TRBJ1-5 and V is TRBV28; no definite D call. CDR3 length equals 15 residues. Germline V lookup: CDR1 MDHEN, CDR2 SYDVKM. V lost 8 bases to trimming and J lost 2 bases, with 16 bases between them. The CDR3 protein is CASPPSGNGNQPQHF. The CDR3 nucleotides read TGTGCCAGCCCCCCCTCCGGGAATGGCAATCAGCCCCAGCATTTT.

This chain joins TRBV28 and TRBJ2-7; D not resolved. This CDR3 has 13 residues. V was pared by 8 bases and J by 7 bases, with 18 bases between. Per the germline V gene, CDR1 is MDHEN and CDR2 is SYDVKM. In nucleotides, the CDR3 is TGTGCCAGCTTTGGCCCCCCCCGGTGGGAGCAGTACTTC. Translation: CASFGPPRWEQYF.

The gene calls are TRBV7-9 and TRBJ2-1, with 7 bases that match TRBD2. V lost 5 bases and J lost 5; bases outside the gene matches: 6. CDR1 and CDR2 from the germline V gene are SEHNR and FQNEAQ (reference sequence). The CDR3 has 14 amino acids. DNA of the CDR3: TGTGCCAGCAGCCTTCGGGAGGCCGACAATGAGCAGTTCTTC. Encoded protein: CASSLREADNEQFF.

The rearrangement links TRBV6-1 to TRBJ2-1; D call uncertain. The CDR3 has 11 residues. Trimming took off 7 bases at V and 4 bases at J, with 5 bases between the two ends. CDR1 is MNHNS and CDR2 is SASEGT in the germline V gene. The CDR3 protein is CASTVYNEQFF. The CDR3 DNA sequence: TGTGCCAGCACCGTATACAATGAGCAGTTCTTC.

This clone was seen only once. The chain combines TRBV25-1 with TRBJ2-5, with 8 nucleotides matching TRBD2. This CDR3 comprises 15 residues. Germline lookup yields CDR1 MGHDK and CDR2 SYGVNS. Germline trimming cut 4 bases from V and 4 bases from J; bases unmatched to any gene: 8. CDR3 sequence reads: CASSGLAGLGETQYF. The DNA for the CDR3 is TGTGCCAGCAGTGGGTTAGCGGGGTTAGGAGAGACCCAGTACTTC.

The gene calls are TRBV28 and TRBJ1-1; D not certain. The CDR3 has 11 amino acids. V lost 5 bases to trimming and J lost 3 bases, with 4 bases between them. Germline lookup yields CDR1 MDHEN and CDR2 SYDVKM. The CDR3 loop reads CASSADTEAFF. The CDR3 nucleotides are TGTGCCAGCAGTGCGGACACTGAAGCTTTCTTT.

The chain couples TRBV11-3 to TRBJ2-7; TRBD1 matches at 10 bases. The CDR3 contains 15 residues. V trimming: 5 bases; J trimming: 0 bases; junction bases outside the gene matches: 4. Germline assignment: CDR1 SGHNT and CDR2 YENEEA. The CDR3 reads CASSQTGGRSYEQYF. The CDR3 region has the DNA TGTGCCAGCAGCCAGACAGGGGGCCGCTCCTACGAGCAGTACTTC.

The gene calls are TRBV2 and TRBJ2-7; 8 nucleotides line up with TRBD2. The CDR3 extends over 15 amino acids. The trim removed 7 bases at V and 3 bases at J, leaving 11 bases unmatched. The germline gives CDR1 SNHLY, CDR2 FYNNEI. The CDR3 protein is CASTYAGAGVYEQYF. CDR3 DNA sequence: TGTGCCAGCACCTACGCCGGAGCGGGAGTCTACGAGCAGTACTTC.

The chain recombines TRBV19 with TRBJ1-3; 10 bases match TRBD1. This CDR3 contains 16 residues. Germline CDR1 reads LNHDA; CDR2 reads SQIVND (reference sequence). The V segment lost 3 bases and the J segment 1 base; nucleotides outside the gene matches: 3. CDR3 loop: CASSIPGQGSGNTIYF. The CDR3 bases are TGTGCCAGTAGTATCCCGGGACAGGGGTCTGGAAACACCATATATTTT.

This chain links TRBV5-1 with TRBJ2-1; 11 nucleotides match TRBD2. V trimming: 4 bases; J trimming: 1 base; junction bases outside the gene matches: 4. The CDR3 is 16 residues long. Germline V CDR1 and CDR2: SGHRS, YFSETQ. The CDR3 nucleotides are TGCGCCAGCAGCCGCGGGACTAGCGGATCCTACAATGAGCAGTTCTTC. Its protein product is CASSRGTSGSYNEQFF.